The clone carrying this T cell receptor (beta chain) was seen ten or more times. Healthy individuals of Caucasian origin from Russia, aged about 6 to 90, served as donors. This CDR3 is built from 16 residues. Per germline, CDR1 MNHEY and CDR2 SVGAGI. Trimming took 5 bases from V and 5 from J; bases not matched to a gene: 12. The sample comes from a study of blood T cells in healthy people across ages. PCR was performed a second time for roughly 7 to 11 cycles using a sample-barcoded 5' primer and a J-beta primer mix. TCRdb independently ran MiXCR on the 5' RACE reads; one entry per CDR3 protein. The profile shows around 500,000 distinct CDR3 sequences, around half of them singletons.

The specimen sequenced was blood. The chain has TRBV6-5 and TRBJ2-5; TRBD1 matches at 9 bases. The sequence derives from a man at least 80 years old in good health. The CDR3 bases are TGTGCCAGCAGTAGGGGACAGGGAAGATTTCGGGAGACCCAGTACTTC. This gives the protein CASSRGQGRFRETQYF.